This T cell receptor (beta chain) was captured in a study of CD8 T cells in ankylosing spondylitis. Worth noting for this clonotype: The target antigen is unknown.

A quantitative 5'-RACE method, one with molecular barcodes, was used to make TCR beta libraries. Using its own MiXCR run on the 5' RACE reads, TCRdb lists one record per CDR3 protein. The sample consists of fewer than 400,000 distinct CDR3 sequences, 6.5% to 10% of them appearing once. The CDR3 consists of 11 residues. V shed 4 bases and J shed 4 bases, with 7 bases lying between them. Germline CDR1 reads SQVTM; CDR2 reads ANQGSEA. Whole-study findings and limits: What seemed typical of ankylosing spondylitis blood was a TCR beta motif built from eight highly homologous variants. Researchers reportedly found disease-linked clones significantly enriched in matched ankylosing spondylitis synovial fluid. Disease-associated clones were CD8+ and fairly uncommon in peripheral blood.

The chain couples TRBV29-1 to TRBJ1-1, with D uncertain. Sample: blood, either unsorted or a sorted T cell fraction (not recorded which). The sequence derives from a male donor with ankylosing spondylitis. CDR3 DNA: TGCAGCGTTGGTGAACCCACTGAAGCTTTCTTT. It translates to CSVGEPTEAFF.